This T cell receptor (delta chain) was retrieved from a study of gamma-delta chains in newborns, infants, children. TCRdb redid the clone calls on the reads with CATT. The sample has roughly 11,000 delta-chain clones; 3% to 4.5% are singletons. V shed 0 bases and J 0 bases; nucleotides not matched to a gene: 19. CDR3 size: 21 residues. Germline CDR1 is TSWWSYY and CDR2 is QGS. The table lists this clone with a few counts. The sequencing input was blood. The chain has TRDV1 and TRDJ1; TRDD3 matches 7 bases. The clonotype was recovered from a child who was a newborn, infant or young child, either healthy, febrile or measles-vaccinated (not recorded which). The DNA for the CDR3 is TGTGCTCTTGGGGAACTCGCGCCTATCTGGGGCCCTGGGGGTTACACCGATAAACTCATCTTT. The encoded protein is CALGELAPIWGPGGYTDKLIF.